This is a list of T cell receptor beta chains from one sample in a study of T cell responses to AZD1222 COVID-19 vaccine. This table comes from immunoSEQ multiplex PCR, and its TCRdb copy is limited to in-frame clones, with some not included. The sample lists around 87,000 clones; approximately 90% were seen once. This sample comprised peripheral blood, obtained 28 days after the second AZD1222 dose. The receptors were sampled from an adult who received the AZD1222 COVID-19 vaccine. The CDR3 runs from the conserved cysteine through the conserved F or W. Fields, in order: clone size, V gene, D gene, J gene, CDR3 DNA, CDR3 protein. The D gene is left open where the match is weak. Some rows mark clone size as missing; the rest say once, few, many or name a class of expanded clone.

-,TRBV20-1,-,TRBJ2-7,TGCAGTGCTAGTAAGGCGGGCCGGGCACGCGAGCAGTACTTC,CSASKAGRAREQYF
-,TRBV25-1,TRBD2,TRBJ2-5,TGTGCCAGCAGTGAATGGGGGGGGGACTCCCAAGAGACCCAGTACTTC,CASSEWGGDSQETQYF
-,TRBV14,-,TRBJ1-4,TGTGCCAGCAGCCAATGGGGTTCTAATGAAAAACTGTTTTTT,CASSQWGSNEKLFF
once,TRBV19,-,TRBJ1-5,TGTGCCAGTAGTAAACCCCGGACAGTTCTCCCACAGCATTTT,CASSKPRTVLPQHF
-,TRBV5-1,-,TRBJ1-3,TGCGCCAGCAGCTTGGGCGGTTCGAGCTCTGGAAACACCATATATTTT,CASSLGGSSSGNTIYF
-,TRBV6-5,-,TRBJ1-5,TGTGCCAGCAGTACCGGGGCGGAGGGTAATCAGCCCCAGCATTTT,CASSTGAEGNQPQHF
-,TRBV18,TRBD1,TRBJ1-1,TGTGCCAGCTCACCACAGCAGGGGGAGAACACTGAAGCTTTCTTT,CASSPQQGENTEAFF
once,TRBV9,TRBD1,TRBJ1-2,TGTGCCAGCAGCGTCGGACAGGGGATAGGAGGCTACACCTTC,CASSVGQGIGGYTF
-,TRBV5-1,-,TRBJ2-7,TGCGCCAGCAGCTTGGATCTGTACGAGCAGTACTTC,CASSLDLYEQYF
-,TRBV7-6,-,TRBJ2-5,TGTGCCAGCAGCTTATTTTCGGGGGTAGAGACCCAGTACTTC,CASSLFSGVETQYF
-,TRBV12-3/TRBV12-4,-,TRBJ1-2,TGTGCCAGCAGTTTAGAACGGTATGGCTACACCTTC,CASSLERYGYTF
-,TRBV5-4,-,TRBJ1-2,TGTGCCAGCAGCTTGGAAGGGGTGAATGGCTACACCTTC,CASSLEGVNGYTF
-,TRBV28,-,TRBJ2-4,TGTGCCAGCAGTTTGGGTTTCGGGAGTGGAAAAAACATTCAGTACTTC,CASSLGFGSGKNIQYF
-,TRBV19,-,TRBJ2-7,TGTGCCAGTAGTATAGGGCGAAGTAGCGCAGGTTCGGGAGAGCAGTACTTC,CASSIGRSSAGSGEQYF
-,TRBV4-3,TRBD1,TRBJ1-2,TGCGCCAGCAGCCAAGTGGGGACAGGGGAAGACTATGGCTACACCTTC,CASSQVGTGEDYGYTF
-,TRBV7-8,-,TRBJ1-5,TGTGCCAGCAGCTTGGTTCGGAGCAATCAGCCCCAGCATTTT,CASSLVRSNQPQHF
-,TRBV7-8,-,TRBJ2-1,TGTGCCAGCAGCTCACGGGTCGAGAGGTGGAATGAGCAGTTCTTC,CASSSRVERWNEQFF
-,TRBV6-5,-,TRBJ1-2,TGTGCCAGCACCCAGACGGGGGGGCTTAACTATGGCTACACCTTC,CASTQTGGLNYGYTF
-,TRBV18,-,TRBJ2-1,TGTGCCAGCTCACCCGAAACCCCTGGCGATGAGCAGTTCTTC,CASSPETPGDEQFF
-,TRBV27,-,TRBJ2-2,TGTGCCAGCACGACACATAACACCGGGGAGCTGTTTTTT,CASTTHNTGELFF
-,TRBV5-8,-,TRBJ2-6,TGTGCCAGCAGCCGAACAGGGTCTGGGGCCAACGTCCTGACTTTC,CASSRTGSGANVLTF
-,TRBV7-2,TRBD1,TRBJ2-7,TGTGCCAGCAGCTTAGCCGGACAGGGTCCCTACGAGCAGTACTTC,CASSLAGQGPYEQYF
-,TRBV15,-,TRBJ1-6,TGTGCCACCAGCAACAGAAACTCACCCCTCCACTTT,CATSNRNSPLHF
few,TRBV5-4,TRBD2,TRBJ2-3,TGTGCCAGCAGCCCGGGAGGGACTAGCGGGGGATCCACAGATACGCAGTATTTT,CASSPGGTSGGSTDTQYF
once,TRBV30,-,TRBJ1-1,TGTGCCTGGAGTAAGCTTAGGGCCCGCGCAGGAGCGGGGAACACTGAAGCTTTCTTT,CAWSKLRARAGAGNTEAFF